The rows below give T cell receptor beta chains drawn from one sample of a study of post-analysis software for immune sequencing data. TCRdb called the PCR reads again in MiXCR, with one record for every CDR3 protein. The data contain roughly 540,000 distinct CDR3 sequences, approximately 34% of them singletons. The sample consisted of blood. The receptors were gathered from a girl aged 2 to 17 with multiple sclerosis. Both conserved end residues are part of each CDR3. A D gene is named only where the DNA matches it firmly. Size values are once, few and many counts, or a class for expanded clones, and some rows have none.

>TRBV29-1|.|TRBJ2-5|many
CSVAPQGETQYF
TGCAGCGTTGCCCCCCAAGGGGAGACCCAGTACTTC
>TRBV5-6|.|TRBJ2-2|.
CASSAGGELFF
TGTGCCAGCAGCGCTGGGGGGGAGCTGTTTTTT
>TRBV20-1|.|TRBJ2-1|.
CSARGGERATIIADEQFF
TGCAGTGCTAGAGGGGGGGAGCGCGCTACTATCATAGCGGATGAGCAGTTCTTC
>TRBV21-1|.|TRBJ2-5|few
CASPKGRGETETQYF
TGTGCCAGCCCAAAAGGGAGGGGAGAGACAGAGACCCAGTACTTC
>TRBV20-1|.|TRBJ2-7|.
CSARVGTHEQYF
TGCAGTGCTAGAGTCGGTACCCACGAGCAGTACTTC
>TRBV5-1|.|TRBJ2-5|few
CASSLGGLTQQETQYF
TGCGCCAGCAGCTTGGGTGGGCTCACCCAGCAAGAGACCCAGTACTTC
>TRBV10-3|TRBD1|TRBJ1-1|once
CAISPRQGMDTEAFF
TGTGCCATCAGTCCGAGACAGGGGATGGACACTGAAGCTTTCTTT
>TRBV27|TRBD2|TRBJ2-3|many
CASSGSGGPTDTQYF
TGTGCCAGCAGTGGCAGCGGGGGCCCCACAGATACGCAGTATTTT
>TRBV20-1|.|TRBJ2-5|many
CSARDPTRQETQYF
TGCAGTGCTAGAGATCCGACTAGGCAAGAGACCCAGTACTTC
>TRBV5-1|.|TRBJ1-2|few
CASSLTTYGYTF
TGCGCCAGCAGCTTGACCACCTATGGCTACACCTTC
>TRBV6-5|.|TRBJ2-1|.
CASRPEAGHNGQFF
TGTGCCAGCAGGCCCGAGGCGGGACACAATGGGCAGTTCTTC
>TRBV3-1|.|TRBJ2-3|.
CASSQETLDTQYF
TGTGCCAGCAGCCAAGAGACTCTTGATACGCAGTATTTT
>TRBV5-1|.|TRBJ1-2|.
CASSSQGWGGYTF
TGCGCCAGCAGCTCACAGGGCTGGGGTGGCTACACCTTC
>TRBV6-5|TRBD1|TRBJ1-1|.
CASSQRLTGLGTEAFF
TGTGCCAGCAGTCAACGACTGACAGGGTTGGGCACCGAAGCTTTCTTT
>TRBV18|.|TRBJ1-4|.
CASSPRYGENEKLFF
TGTGCCAGCTCACCACGGTACGGGGAGAATGAAAAACTGTTTTTT
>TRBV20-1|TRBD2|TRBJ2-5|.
CSAAEVAGGNQETQYF
TGCAGTGCGGCGGAGGTAGCGGGGGGAAACCAAGAGACCCAGTACTTC
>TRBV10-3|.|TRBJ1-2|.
CAISESWGARQNYVSYGYTF
TGTGCCATCAGTGAGTCGTGGGGCGCTAGGCAGAATTATGTCTCCTATGGCTACACCTTC
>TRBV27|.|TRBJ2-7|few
CASSLGAAYEQYF
TGTGCCAGCAGTTTAGGGGCCGCCTACGAGCAGTACTTC
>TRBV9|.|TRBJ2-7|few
CASSVGGSYSYEQYF
TGTGCCAGCAGCGTAGGGGGGTCTTACTCCTACGAGCAGTACTTC
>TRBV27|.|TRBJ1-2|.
CASSSSGDYGYTF
TGTGCCAGCAGTTCATCAGGGGACTATGGCTACACCTTC
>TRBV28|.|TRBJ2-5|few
CASSLWVKAEETQYF
TGTGCCAGCAGCTTGTGGGTGAAGGCGGAAGAGACCCAGTACTTC
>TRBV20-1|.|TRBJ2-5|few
CSQWFAQYF
TGCAGCCAATGGTTTGCCCAGTACTTC
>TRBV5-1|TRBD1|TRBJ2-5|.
CASSLKGQYQETQYF
TGCGCCAGCAGCTTGAAGGGACAGTACCAAGAGACCCAGTACTTC
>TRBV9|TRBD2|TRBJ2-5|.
CASSVGGRGAIRETQYF
TGTGCCAGCAGCGTAGGCGGGCGGGGGGCTATTCGGGAGACCCAGTACTTC
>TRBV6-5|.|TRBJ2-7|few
CASRRLTGHSYEQYF
TGTGCCAGCAGAAGATTGACAGGTCACTCCTACGAGCAGTACTTC
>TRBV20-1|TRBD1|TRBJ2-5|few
CSAKGAGETQYF
TGCAGTGCTAAGGGGGCGGGAGAGACCCAGTACTTC
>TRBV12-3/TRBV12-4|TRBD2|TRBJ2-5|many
CASSLSSGEGTQYF
TGTGCCAGCAGTTTGAGTAGCGGGGAAGGGACCCAGTACTTC